This TCR beta chain was sequenced in a study of vaccination effects on CD4 cells after COVID-19. Sequencing in the ViraFEST assay came after antigen-specific CD4+ T cells had been expanded with viral peptide pools, which were used to stimulate PBMC. At the end of about ten days of culture, CD4+ T cells were isolated. Each participant was given two doses of one vaccine (BNT162b2 or mRNA-1273). Prior SARS-CoV-2 infection was absent in the vaccine recipients, as shown by negative nucleocapsid antibodies. Wells of roughly 2 million PBMC each were grown with about 9.8 IU/ml IL-2 and around 10 ug/ml peptides. In the case of this clone: Its cognate antigen is unknown.

Profiled with immunoSEQ multiplex PCR; TCRdb holds only in-frame clones, not every one. The table records approximately 30,000 clones, about four fifths of them present only once. Trimming left V 6 bases short and J 0 bases short, with 7 bases between. The CDR3 sequence is 13 residues long. The germline V gene has CDR1 SGHRS and CDR2 YFSETQ. This chain connects TRBV5-1 to TRBJ1-3, with D unclear. This material consisted of CD4+ T cells from PBMCs cultured with HCoV-NL63 spike peptides, taken after COVID-19 vaccination. The TCR sequence derives from a human donor who received a COVID-19 vaccine. Some clones in this sample may be carry-over from other donors' samples. In DNA form, the CDR3 reads TGCGCCAGCAAAGAGGCCTCTGGAAACACCATATATTTT. It encodes CASKEASGNTIYF. Full variable domain (outside the CDR3, taken from reference TRBV5-1 and TRBJ1-3): KAGVTQTPRYLIKTRGQQVTLSCSPISGHRSVSWYQQTPGQGLQFLFEYFSETQRNKGNFPGRFSGRQFSNSRSEMNVSTLELGDSALYLCASKEASGNTIYFGEGSWLTVV.